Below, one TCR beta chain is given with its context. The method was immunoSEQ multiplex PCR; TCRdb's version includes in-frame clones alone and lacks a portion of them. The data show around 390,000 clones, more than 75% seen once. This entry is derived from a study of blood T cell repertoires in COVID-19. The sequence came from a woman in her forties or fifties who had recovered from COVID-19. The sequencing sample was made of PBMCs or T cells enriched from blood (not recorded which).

CDR3 amino acids: CASSLSFGTGGTNQPQHF. CDR3 DNA: TGTGCCAGCAGCTTGAGCTTTGGGACAGGGGGCACGAATCAGCCCCAGCATTTT. The rearrangement links TRBV5-5 to TRBJ1-5; 12 positions match TRBD1. The CDR3 sequence is 18 residues long. With 1 base clipped from V and 4 bases from J, the junction kept 9 bases outside the gene matches. From germline, CDR1 is SGHKS and CDR2 YYEKEE (reference sequence).